This is a list of T cell receptor beta chains from one sample in a study of prognosis after radiotherapy for stage I lung cancer. TCRdb analysed the multiplex PCR reads with MiXCR anew, one entry per CDR3 protein. The table lists 15,000 to 20,000 distinct CDR3 sequences, roughly 53% of them singletons, with around a third in the top ten. The sequencing here drew on PBMCs, taken before or after stereotactic body radiation therapy (not recorded which). The receptors here all came from a donor aged 50 or older with non-small cell lung cancer. The CDR3 runs from the conserved cysteine through the conserved F or W. D genes are given only for firm matches. Clone size is stated in some rows and not others, as once, few, many or a class when expanded.

TRBV12-3/TRBV12-4,TRBD1,many,TRBJ1-5,TGTGCCAGCATGGGACAGCTGCGTCAGCCCCAGCATTTT,CASMGQLRQPQHF
TRBV6-1,TRBD1,-,TRBJ2-2,TGTGCCAGCAGTGTAACCTCAGGGGGCGTTTACGTCCCCGGGGAGCTGTTTTTT,CASSVTSGGVYVPGELFF
TRBV20-1,TRBD2,-,TRBJ2-7,TGCAGTGCTAGAAACCCCTTCGGGAGGGCCGGCGAGCAGTACTTC,CSARNPFGRAGEQYF
TRBV24-1,TRBD1,-,TRBJ2-7,TGTGCCACCAGTGGGACAGGGAGCTCCTACGAGCAGTACTTC,CATSGTGSSYEQYF
TRBV29-1,TRBD2,-,TRBJ2-1,TGCAGCGTTGAAGATTCGGTAGGACTAGCGGGAGGCCAGAGCTATGAGCAGTTCTTC,CSVEDSVGLAGGQSYEQFF
TRBV7-2,TRBD2,-,TRBJ2-5,TGTGCCAGCAGCCTCGGACTAGCGGGAGTAGAGACCCAGTACTTC,CASSLGLAGVETQYF
TRBV2,TRBD2,-,TRBJ2-3,TGTGCCAGCAGGCCACAAAGACTAGCGGGAGGATCGGATACGCAGTATTTT,CASRPQRLAGGSDTQYF
TRBV7-8,-,many,TRBJ1-2,TGTGCCAGCAGCCGAGAAGGGGGAGACTATGGCTACACCTTC,CASSREGGDYGYTF
TRBV11-2,-,-,TRBJ2-7,TGTGCCAGCAGCTCGAGGACGGGATCTAACGAGCAGTACTTC,CASSSRTGSNEQYF
TRBV30,TRBD2,-,TRBJ2-7,TGTGCCTGGAGTGGCGGGAGCCTAATCTACGAGCAGTACTTC,CAWSGGSLIYEQYF
TRBV5-1,TRBD2,-,TRBJ2-3,TGCGCCAGCAGCTTTCTTGGGACTATCGTGAGGCCTAGCACAGATACGCAGTATTTT,CASSFLGTIVRPSTDTQYF
TRBV4-1,-,many,TRBJ1-1,TGCGCCAGCAGCCCTATATCGGATCTGGACACTGAAGCTTTCTTT,CASSPISDLDTEAFF
TRBV20-1,TRBD1,-,TRBJ2-7,TGCAGTGCTCTATCCGGGACAGTCAACGAGCAGTACTTC,CSALSGTVNEQYF
TRBV3-1,-,many,TRBJ1-1,TGTGCCAGCAGCCAAGCGGCCGGGGACCTTGGAGCTTTCTTT,CASSQAAGDLGAFF